A single sample gave rise to the 16 T cell receptor beta chains below, sequenced in a study of early T cells in non-severe SARS-CoV-2 infection. TCRdb ran MiXCR on the 5' RACE reads and lists one entry per CDR3 protein. The table has tens of thousands of distinct CDR3 sequences, about 4.5% seen once. Sequencing used whole blood. The origin of the receptors is an adult who was a healthcare worker with PCR-confirmed SARS-CoV-2 infection or an uninfected control (not recorded which).

The table lists this clonotype with many counts. This chain connects TRBV11-2 to TRBJ2-1, with TRBD2 identical over 8 bases. Looked up from germline, CDR1 is SGHAT and CDR2 is FQNNGV. V trimming: 5 bases; J trimming: 10 bases; junction bases outside the gene matches: 7. The CDR3 runs to 13 residues. CDR3 sequence reads: CASSPWTSSEQFF. CDR3 coding DNA: TGTGCCAGCAGCCCATGGACTAGCAGCGAGCAGTTCTTC.

At least ten counts were recorded for this clonotype. The gene calls are TRBV10-3 and TRBJ2-7, with 7 bases identical to TRBD1. The CDR3 has 16 amino acids. Trimming took 6 bases from V and 0 from J; bases not matched to a gene: 11. The germline V gene has CDR1 ENHRY and CDR2 SYGVKD. This chain's CDR3 is CAIRQTGTAPSYEQYF. For the CDR3, the DNA is TGTGCCATCAGGCAGACTGGGACAGCACCCTCCTACGAGCAGTACTTC.

This clonotype was seen many times. The V and J genes are TRBV7-2 and TRBJ2-3; maybe TRBD2 (5 bases). The CDR3 runs 15 residues. CDR1 SGHTA and CDR2 FQGNSA come from the germline V gene. V lost 1 base to trimming and J lost 2 bases, with 10 bases between them. Written as DNA, the CDR3 is TGTGCCAGCAGCTTAGGCCCCGGGGACACAGATACGCAGTATTTT. Amino acid sequence: CASSLGPGDTDTQYF.

This clonotype was recorded many times. The chain has TRBV24-1 and TRBJ2-1; D possibly corresponds to TRBD1 (6 bases). This CDR3 is built from 16 residues. V shed 2 bases and J shed 4 bases, with 14 bases lying between them. Germline values: CDR1 KGHDR, CDR2 SFDVKD. The CDR3, as DNA: TGTGCCACCAGTGATTCAGACAGGCCTACGTACAATGAGCAGTTCTTC. It encodes CATSDSDRPTYNEQFF.

This clonotype was detected ten times or more. This sequence joins TRBV20-1 and TRBJ2-3; the D is unclear. The V end was cut by 5 bases, the J end by 4 bases, with 22 bases between. There are 16 residues in the CDR3. CDR1 is DFQATT and CDR2 is SNEGSKA in the germline V gene (reference sequence). This CDR3 reads CSALRTRVSVADTQYF. The CDR3 coding sequence is TGCAGTGCTCTAAGGACCCGGGTATCGGTTGCAGATACGCAGTATTTT.

This clonotype has at least ten counts. The J gene is TRBJ1-2, the V gene TRBV6-2 or TRBV6-3; no definite D call. There are 13 residues in the CDR3. Trimming took off 1 base at V and 8 bases at J, with 11 bases between the two ends. Germline CDR1 is MNHEY and CDR2 is SVGEGT. The CDR3 region is CASSYLSRMGYTF. DNA of the CDR3: TGTGCCAGCAGTTACTTGTCTAGAATGGGCTACACCTTC.

This clonotype showed up many times. The J gene is TRBJ1-1, the V gene TRBV6-6; the D is unclear. V lost 11 bases to trimming and J lost 1 base, with 14 bases between them. The CDR3 runs to 13 residues. Germline V lookup: CDR1 MNHNY, CDR2 SVGAGI (reference sequence). In DNA, the CDR3 is TGTGCCGTACATTTCCGAAAGAACACTGAAGCTTTCTTT. It specifies CAVHFRKNTEAFF.

This clonotype was counted ten times or more. This chain links TRBV3-1 with TRBJ1-2; 9 positions agree with TRBD1. The CDR3 is 15 amino acids. Germline trimming cut 4 bases from V and 4 bases from J; bases unmatched to any gene: 7. Looked up from germline, CDR1 is LGHDT and CDR2 is YNNKEL (reference sequence). The CDR3 sequence is CASSPLGTGFYGYTF. CDR3 DNA: TGTGCCAGCAGCCCCCTAGGGACAGGGTTCTATGGCTACACCTTC.

This clonotype was detected many times. J is TRBJ1-2 and V is TRBV27; no clear D gene. The germline V and J ends were trimmed by 6 bases and 3 bases, with 23 bases remaining between them. Germline assignment: CDR1 MNHEY and CDR2 SMNVEV (reference sequence). The CDR3 runs 17 residues. The CDR3 protein is CASRPRGVGREDYGYTF. The CDR3, as DNA: TGTGCCAGCAGGCCACGCGGGGTAGGGAGGGAAGACTATGGCTACACCTTC.

This clonotype has at least ten counts. The V call is TRBV2, the J call TRBJ1-4; D ambiguous. V lost 10 bases to trimming and J lost 7 bases, with 10 bases between them. Per the germline V gene, CDR1 is SNHLY and CDR2 is FYNNEI. This CDR3 comprises 11 residues. CDR3 sequence: CATASGEKLFF. In DNA form, the CDR3 reads TGTGCCACCGCAAGTGGTGAAAAACTGTTTTTT.

Many counts were recorded for this clonotype. The chain links TRBV4-1 to TRBJ1-4; D not resolved. The V gene's germline CDR1 is MGHRA and CDR2 YSYEKL. This CDR3 spans 17 amino acids. Trimming stripped 1 base from V and 0 bases from J, with 12 bases between. In DNA, the CDR3 is TGCGCCAGCAGCCAAGCAGGCTCTTTTGCAACTAATGAAAAACTGTTTTTT. Translation: CASSQAGSFATNEKLFF.

The table lists this clonotype with many counts. Sequence at one end of the junction differs from germline and may be a read error. The V gene is TRBV29-1, the J gene TRBJ1-2; D call uncertain. Per germline, CDR1 SQVTM and CDR2 ANQGSEA. This CDR3 is 11 amino acids long. CDR3 amino acids: CSVEDSFLRLF. DNA for the CDR3: TGCAGCGTTGAAGATTCTTTTTTAAGGCTTTTC. Combining the CDR3 with reference TRBV29-1 and TRBJ1-2 gives the whole variable domain SAVISQKPSRDICQRGTSLTIQCQVDSQVTMMFWYRQQPGQSLTLIATANQGSEATYESGFVIDKFPISRPNLTFSTLTVSNMSPEDSSIYLCSVEDSFLRLFGSGTRLTVV.

Many counts were recorded for this clonotype. The V and J genes are TRBV20-1 and TRBJ1-3; D unclear. CDR1 is DFQATT and CDR2 is SNEGSKA in the germline V gene (reference sequence). The CDR3 extends over 14 amino acids. V lost 6 bases and J 0 bases, leaving 12 bases between the germline ends. CDR3 nucleotide sequence: TGCAGTGCCAGCCTGTTGAGCTCTGGAAACACCATATATTTT. The encoded protein is CSASLLSSGNTIYF.

This clonotype was seen ten or more times. The chain is built from TRBV7-3 and TRBJ2-3; D is perhaps TRBD2 (6 bases). The CDR3 is made up of 15 amino acids. Trimming cost V 2 bases and J 0 bases, with 9 bases left between them. Germline V gene data show CDR1 as SGHTA and CDR2 as FQGTGA. The CDR3 loop reads CASSLLASSTDTQYF. In DNA form, the CDR3 reads TGTGCCAGCAGCTTACTAGCGTCAAGCACAGATACGCAGTATTTT.

This clonotype was found a few times. This chain uses TRBV3-1 with TRBJ2-3; D remains unclear. Trimming took 6 bases from V and 2 from J, leaving 15 bases between them. This CDR3 is 15 amino acids long. The germline gives CDR1 LGHDT, CDR2 YNNKEL (reference sequence). CDR3: CASRLREEYTDTQYF. The CDR3 DNA is TGTGCCAGCAGACTGAGAGAAGAATACACAGATACGCAGTATTTT.

This clonotype was picked up many times. The chain couples TRBV5-1 to TRBJ2-7; D uncertain. Germline lookup yields CDR1 SGHRS and CDR2 YFSETQ. The CDR3 spans 13 residues. V was pared by 0 bases and J by 2 bases, with 6 bases between. As DNA, the CDR3 is TGCGCCAGCAGCTTGGAGGCGACCTACGAGCAGTACTTC. Translating it yields CASSLEATYEQYF.